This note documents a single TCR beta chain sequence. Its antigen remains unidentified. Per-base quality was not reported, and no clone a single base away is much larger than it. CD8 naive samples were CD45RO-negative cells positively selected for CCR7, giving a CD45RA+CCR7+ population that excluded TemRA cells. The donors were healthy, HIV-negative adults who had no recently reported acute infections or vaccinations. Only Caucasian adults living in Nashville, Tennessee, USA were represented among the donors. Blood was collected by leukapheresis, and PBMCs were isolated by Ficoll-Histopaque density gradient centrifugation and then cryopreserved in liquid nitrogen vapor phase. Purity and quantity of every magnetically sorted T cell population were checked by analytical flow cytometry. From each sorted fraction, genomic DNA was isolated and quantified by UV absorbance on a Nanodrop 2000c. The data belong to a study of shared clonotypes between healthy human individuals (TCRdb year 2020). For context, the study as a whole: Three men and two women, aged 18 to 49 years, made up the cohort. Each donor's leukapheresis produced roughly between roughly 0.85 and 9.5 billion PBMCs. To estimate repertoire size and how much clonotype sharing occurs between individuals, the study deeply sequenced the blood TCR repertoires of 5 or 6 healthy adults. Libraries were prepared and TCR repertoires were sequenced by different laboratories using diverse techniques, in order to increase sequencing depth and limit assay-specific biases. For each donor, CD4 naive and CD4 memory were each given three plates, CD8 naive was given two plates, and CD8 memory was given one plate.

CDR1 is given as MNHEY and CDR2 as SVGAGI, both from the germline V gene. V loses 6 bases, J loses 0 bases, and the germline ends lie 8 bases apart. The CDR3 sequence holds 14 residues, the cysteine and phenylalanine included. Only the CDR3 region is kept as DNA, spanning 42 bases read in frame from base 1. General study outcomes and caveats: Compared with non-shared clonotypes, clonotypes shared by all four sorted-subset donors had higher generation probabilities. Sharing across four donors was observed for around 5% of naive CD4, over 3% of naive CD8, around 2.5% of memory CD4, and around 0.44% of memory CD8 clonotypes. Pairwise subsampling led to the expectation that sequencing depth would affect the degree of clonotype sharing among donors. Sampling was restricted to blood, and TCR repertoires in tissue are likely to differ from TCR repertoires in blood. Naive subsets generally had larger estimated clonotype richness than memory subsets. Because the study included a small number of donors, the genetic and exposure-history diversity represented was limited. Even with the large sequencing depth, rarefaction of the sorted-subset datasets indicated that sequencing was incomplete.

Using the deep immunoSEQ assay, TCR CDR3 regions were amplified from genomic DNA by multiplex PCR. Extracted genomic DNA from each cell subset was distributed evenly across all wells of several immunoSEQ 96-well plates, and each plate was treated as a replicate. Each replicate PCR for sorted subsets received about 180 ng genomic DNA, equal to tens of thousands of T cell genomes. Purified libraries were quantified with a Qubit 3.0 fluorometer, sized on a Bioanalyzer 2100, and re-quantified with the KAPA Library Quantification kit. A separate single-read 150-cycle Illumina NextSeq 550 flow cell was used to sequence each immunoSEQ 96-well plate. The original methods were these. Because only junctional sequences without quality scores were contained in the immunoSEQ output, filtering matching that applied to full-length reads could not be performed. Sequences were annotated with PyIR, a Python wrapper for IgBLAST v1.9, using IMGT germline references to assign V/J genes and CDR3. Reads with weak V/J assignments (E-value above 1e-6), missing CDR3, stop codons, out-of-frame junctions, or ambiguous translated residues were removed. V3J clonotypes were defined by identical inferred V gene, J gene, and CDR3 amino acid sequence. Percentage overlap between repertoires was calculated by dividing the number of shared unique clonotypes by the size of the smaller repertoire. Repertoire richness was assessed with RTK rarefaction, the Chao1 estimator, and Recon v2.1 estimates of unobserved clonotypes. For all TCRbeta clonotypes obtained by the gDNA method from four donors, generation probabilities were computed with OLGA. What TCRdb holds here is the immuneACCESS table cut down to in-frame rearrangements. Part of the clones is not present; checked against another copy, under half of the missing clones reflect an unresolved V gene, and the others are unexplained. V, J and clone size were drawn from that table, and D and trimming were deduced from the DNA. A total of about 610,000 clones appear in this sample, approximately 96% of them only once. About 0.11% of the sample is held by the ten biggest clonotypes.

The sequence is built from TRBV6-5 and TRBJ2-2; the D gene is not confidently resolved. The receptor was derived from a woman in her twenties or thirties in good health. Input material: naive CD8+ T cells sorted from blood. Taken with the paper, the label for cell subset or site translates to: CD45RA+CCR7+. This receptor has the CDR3 CASRGPANTGELFF. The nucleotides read TGTGCCAGCAGAGGTCCCGCGAACACCGGGGAGCTGTTTTTT.